The sequence of this T cell receptor (beta chain) was determined in a study of blood T cell repertoires in COVID-19. At the level of the study: The United States, Italy and Spain supplied acute and convalescent COVID-19 samples. Nucleic acid was either cDNA or gDNA, and it came from T cells, B-cell-depleted T cells, or PBMCs.

Trimming shortened V by 4 bases and J by 8 bases, and 12 bases separated the two germline ends. The germline V gene encodes CDR1 LGHNA and CDR2 YSLEER. CDR3 size: 13 residues. Methods used by the authors: Amplification with reference gene primers provided the estimates of nucleated cell counts. The data were produced by immunoSEQ multiplex PCR, yet TCRdb's version contains in-frame clones alone and is incomplete. The V and J calls and the clone size are those of that table, but D and trimming were determined from the DNA. The table shows about 250,000 clones, with 70% to 90% occurring only once. This chain connects TRBV4-3 to TRBJ2-4, with D perhaps matching TRBD1 (6 bases). This clonotype originated in a man aged 18 to 29 with active or convalescent COVID-19. Sequencing input: peripheral blood. In nucleotides, the CDR3 is TGCGCCAGCAGCCTCAGGGGCGGAGACATTCAGTACTTC. Translated, it gives CASSLRGGDIQYF.